This T cell receptor beta chain is drawn from a study of cytomegalovirus exposure and HLA in healthy donors. Study results and limitations: The authors enumerated 150 to 200 TCR beta chains as linked to cytomegalovirus. The study had only CMV serostatus as immune exposure information.

Comments on this clone: Its target is unknown.

The germline gives CDR1 KGHSH, CDR2 LQKENI. V dropped 4 bases and J dropped 5; count of bases not matched to a gene: 8. The CDR3 covers 15 residues. PCR employed 60 Vbeta and 13 Jbeta primers. Measured with immunoSEQ multiplex PCR; TCRdb has only the in-frame clones, and not every one. The profile shows more than 130,000 clones, roughly 78% of them singletons. Sequencing was done on a sample of PBMCs. This sequence originates from a man between 25 and 39 years old in good health and CMV-seronegative. The rearrangement joins TRBV18 to TRBJ2-5, with 9 bases aligning to TRBD1. The CDR3 region is CASSQGQGSGETQYF. CDR3 in DNA: TGTGCCAGCTCACAAGGACAGGGGTCGGGGGAGACCCAGTACTTC.